Presented here are 14 T cell receptor beta chains from one specimen sequenced in a study of blood T cell repertoires in COVID-19. Sequencing used immunoSEQ multiplex PCR; TCRdb keeps in-frame clones, though not all of them. The repertoire holds around 200,000 clones, with roughly 90% as singletons. Source material: peripheral blood. All receptors derive from a man in his forties or fifties with acute or convalescent COVID-19.

This clone was detected only a few times. The chain combines TRBV19 with TRBJ2-5; 13 nucleotides align to TRBD2. Germline assignment: CDR1 LNHDA and CDR2 SQIVND (reference sequence). Losses at the gene ends were 5 bases for V and 5 bases for J; bases not matched to a gene: 5. This CDR3 region has 15 residues. The CDR3 protein is CASSRTSGGYETQYF. The CDR3 DNA reads TGTGCCAGTAGTCGGACTAGCGGGGGTTATGAGACCCAGTACTTC.

This rearrangement joins TRBV2 to TRBJ1-6; D possibly corresponds to TRBD1 (6 bases). Trimming removed 7 bases at V and 6 bases at J, with 16 bases between. Germline V lookup: CDR1 SNHLY, CDR2 FYNNEI. The CDR3 has 15 residues. In DNA form, the CDR3 reads TGTGCCAGCACGTACCAGGACAGTATTAATTCACCCCTCCACTTT. It codes for CASTYQDSINSPLHF. The variable domain in full, completed from reference TRBV2 and TRBJ1-6, reads EPEVTQTPSHQVTQMGQEVILRCVPISNHLYFYWYRQILGQKVEFLVSFYNNEISEKSEIFDDQFSVERPDGSNFTLKIRSTKLEDSAMYFCASTYQDSINSPLHFGNGTRLTVT.

This clone was seen only a few times. The chain has TRBV7-6 and TRBJ1-1; 7 bases match TRBD1. V was clipped by 0 bases and J by 5 bases; unmatched bases: 12. This CDR3 has 17 amino acids. Germline loops: CDR1 SGHVS, CDR2 FNYEAQ. The CDR3 nucleotides read TGTGCCAGCAGCTTAGCTGGCGTTGGGGCAGGGGGAACTGAAGCTTTCTTT. Residues: CASSLAGVGAGGTEAFF.

The chain uses TRBV27 and TRBJ2-1; possibly TRBD1 for D (5 bases). The V end lost 3 bases, the J end lost 1 base, and 10 bases lay between the germline ends. This CDR3 spans 15 amino acids. Germline-derived CDR1 and CDR2 are MNHEY and SMNVEV (reference sequence). CDR3 sequence: CASSFSTGSYNEQFF. CDR3 sequence (DNA): TGTGCCAGCAGTTTCTCTACAGGTTCCTACAATGAGCAGTTCTTC.

This chain links TRBV27 with TRBJ2-2; D is possibly TRBD2 (5 bases). Trimming shortened V by 3 bases and J by 1 base, and 9 bases separated the two germline ends. Per the germline V gene, CDR1 is MNHEY and CDR2 is SMNVEV (reference sequence). The CDR3 extends over 15 amino acids. The CDR3 coding sequence is TGTGCCAGCAGTTTCGGAGGTATGAACACCGGGGAGCTGTTTTTT. Translating gives CASSFGGMNTGELFF.

This chain links TRBV13 with TRBJ2-3, with 11 bases matching TRBD1. Trimming at V came to 5 bases and at J to 9 bases, leaving 13 bases not matched to a gene. CDR1 is PRHDT, CDR2 FYEKMQ, per germline (reference sequence). The CDR3 sequence is 16 residues long. The CDR3 region has the DNA TGTGCCAGCAGCCTAACCCGGGACAGGGGGATTGAGACGCAGTATTTT. It encodes CASSLTRDRGIETQYF.

V usage is TRBV5-4 and J usage is TRBJ2-1; D remains unclear. Trimming removed 0 bases from V and 4 bases from J, with 8 bases in between. Germline V gene sequence: CDR1 SGHNT, CDR2 YYREEE (reference sequence). This CDR3 is 14 amino acids long. The CDR3 sequence is CASSLGGRYNEQFF. CDR3 DNA sequence: TGTGCCAGCAGCTTGGGTGGCAGATACAATGAGCAGTTCTTC.

The V gene is TRBV7-9, the J gene TRBJ2-7; D gene ambiguous. The CDR3 runs 12 residues. V was clipped by 5 bases and J by 2 bases, with 7 bases between them. Germline values: CDR1 SEHNR, CDR2 FQNEAQ (reference sequence). CDR3 bases: TGTGCCAGCAGCCTACCACCCTACGAGCAGTACTTC. This codes for CASSLPPYEQYF.

This chain connects TRBV10-3 to TRBJ1-5, with TRBD1 matching over 11 bases. The trim removed 5 bases at V and 6 bases at J, leaving 3 bases unmatched. Germline assignment: CDR1 ENHRY and CDR2 SYGVKD. The CDR3 length is 14 residues. This CDR3 is CAISQDRGLQPQHF. The DNA of the CDR3 is TGTGCCATCAGTCAGGACAGGGGGCTTCAGCCCCAGCATTTT.

This clone has only one observation. The gene calls are TRBV18 and TRBJ2-5; 7 nucleotides line up with TRBD1. The CDR3 has 15 amino acids. V lost 4 bases, J lost 1 base, and 6 bases stayed unmatched. The germline V gene encodes CDR1 KGHSH and CDR2 LQKENI. CDR3 amino acids: CASSLGTVAQETQYF. CDR3 DNA: TGTGCCAGCTCACTGGGGACAGTAGCCCAAGAGACCCAGTACTTC.

The CDR3 loop reads CASSDNHRGGNQPQHF. The DNA of the CDR3 is TGTGCCAGCAGCGATAATCACAGGGGTGGCAATCAGCCCCAGCATTTT. J is TRBJ1-5 and V is TRBV5-5; 7 bases line up with TRBD1. Germline V gene data show CDR1 as SGHKS and CDR2 as YYEKEE (reference sequence). Trimming cost V 4 bases and J 2 bases; bases outside gene matches: 9. This CDR3 is 16 amino acids long.

The V call is TRBV7-9, the J call TRBJ1-5, with 8 bases matching TRBD1. The CDR3 has 12 residues. V shed 5 bases, J shed 9 bases, and the junction held 3 bases outside the gene matches. Germline CDR1 reads SEHNR; CDR2 reads FQNEAQ (reference sequence). The CDR3 reads CASSTGQGPQHF. The CDR3 DNA is TGTGCCAGCAGCACAGGACAGGGGCCCCAGCATTTT.

The chain uses TRBV24-1 and TRBJ2-2, with 7 bases that match TRBD2. Germline-derived CDR1 and CDR2 are KGHDR and SFDVKD. CDR3 length equals 18 residues. Trimming removed 1 base from V and 0 bases from J; junction bases left unmatched: 7. In nucleotides, the CDR3 is TGTGCCACCAGTGATTTAAGCGGGACTACAACGAACACCGGGGAGCTGTTTTTT. It is translated as CATSDLSGTTTNTGELFF.

In nucleotides, the CDR3 is TGTGCCAGCAGCCAAGGAGGGAGGGGAGCTAATGAAAAACTGTTTTTT. Translated, it gives CASSQGGRGANEKLFF. This chain links TRBV3-1 (or the pseudogene TRBV3-2) with TRBJ1-4; D may be TRBD1 (5 bases). CDR3 size: 16 residues. V lost 1 base and J 3 bases, leaving 12 bases between the germline ends. Looked up from germline, CDR1 is LGHDT and CDR2 is YNNKEL (reference sequence).